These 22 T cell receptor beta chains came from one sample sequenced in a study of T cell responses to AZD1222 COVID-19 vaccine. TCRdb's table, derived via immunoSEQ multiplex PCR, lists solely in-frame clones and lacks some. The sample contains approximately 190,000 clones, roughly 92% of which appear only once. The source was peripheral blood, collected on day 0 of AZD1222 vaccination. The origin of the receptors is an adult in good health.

DNA of the CDR3: TGCGCCAGCAGCCCTGGACAGGGGAGCACAGATACGCAGTATTTT. Translating gives CASSPGQGSTDTQYF. This chain links TRBV5-1 with TRBJ2-3; 9 positions agree with TRBD1. Germline V gene data show CDR1 as SGHRS and CDR2 as YFSETQ. CDR3 length: 15 residues. V lost 4 bases, J lost 0 bases, and 3 bases stayed unmatched.

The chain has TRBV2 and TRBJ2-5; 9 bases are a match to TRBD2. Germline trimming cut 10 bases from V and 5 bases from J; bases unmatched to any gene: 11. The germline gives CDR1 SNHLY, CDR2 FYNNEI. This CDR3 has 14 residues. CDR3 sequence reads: CAIASSGGRETQYF. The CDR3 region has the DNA TGTGCCATCGCCTCCAGCGGGGGGAGGGAGACCCAGTACTTC.

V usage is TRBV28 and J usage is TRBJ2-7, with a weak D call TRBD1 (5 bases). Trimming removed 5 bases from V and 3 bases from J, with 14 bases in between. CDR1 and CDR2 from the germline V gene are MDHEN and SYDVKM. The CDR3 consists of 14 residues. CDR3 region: CASSHYQGRYEQYF. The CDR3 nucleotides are TGTGCCAGCAGTCACTACCAGGGCCGCTACGAGCAGTACTTC.

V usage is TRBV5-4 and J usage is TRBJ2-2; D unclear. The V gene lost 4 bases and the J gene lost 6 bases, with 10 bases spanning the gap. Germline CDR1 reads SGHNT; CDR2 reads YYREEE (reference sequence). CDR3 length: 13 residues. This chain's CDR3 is CASSAYDAGELFF. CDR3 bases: TGTGCCAGCAGCGCCTATGACGCCGGGGAGCTGTTTTTT.

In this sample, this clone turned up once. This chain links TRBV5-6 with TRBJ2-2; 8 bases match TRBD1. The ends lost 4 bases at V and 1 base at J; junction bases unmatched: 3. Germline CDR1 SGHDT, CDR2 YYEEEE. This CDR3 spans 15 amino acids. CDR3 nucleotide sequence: TGTGCCAGCAGCGTTACAGGGGGGAACACCGGGGAGCTGTTTTTT. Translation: CASSVTGGNTGELFF.

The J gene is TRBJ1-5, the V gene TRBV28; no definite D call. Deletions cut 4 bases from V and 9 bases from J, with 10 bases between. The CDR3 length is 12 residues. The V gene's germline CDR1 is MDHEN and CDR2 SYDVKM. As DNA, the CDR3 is TGTGCCAGCAGTTCCGTTCTAGGGCCCCAGCATTTT. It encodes CASSSVLGPQHF.

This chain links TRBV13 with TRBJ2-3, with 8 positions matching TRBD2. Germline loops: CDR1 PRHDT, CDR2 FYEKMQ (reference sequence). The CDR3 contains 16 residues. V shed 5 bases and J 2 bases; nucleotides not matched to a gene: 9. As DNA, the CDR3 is TGTGCCAGCAGCCCCGGAGCGGGGGAGACCACAGATACGCAGTATTTT. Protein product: CASSPGAGETTDTQYF. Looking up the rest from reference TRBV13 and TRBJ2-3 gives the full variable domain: AAGVIQSPRHLIKEKRETATLKCYPIPRHDTVYWYQQGPGQDPQFLISFYEKMQSDKGSIPDRFSAQQFSDYHSELNMSSLELGDSALYFCASSPGAGETTDTQYFGPGTRLTVL.

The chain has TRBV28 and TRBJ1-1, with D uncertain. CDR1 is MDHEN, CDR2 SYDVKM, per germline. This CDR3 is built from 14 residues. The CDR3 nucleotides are TGTGTCTACGGTCCAGGTTTAATGAACACTGAAGCTTTCTTT. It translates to CVYGPGLMNTEAFF.

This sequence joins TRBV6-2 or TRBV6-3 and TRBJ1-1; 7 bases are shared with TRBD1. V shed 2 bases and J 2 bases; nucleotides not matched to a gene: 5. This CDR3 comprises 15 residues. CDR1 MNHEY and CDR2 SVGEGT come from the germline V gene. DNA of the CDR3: TGTGCCAGCAGTTACGGTAGGGGGCGAAACACTGAAGCTTTCTTT. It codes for CASSYGRGRNTEAFF.

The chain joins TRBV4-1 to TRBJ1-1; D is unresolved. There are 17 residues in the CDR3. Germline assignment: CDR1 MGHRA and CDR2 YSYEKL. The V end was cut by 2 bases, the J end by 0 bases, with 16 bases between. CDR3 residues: CASSQTTLRRMNTEAFF. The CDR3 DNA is TGCGCCAGCAGCCAAACCACCCTTCGGCGCATGAACACTGAAGCTTTCTTT.

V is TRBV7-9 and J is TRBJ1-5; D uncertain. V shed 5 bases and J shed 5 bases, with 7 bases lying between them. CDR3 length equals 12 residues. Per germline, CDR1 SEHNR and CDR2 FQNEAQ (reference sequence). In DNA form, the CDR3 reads TGTGCCAGCAGCCAAAGCGATCAGCCCCAGCATTTT. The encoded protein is CASSQSDQPQHF.

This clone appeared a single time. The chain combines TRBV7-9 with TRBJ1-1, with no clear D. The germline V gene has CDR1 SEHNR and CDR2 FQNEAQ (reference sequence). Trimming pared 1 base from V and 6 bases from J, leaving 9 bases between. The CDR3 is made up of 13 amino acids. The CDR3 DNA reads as TGTGCCAGCAGCTTAGTCGAAAGGGCTGAAGCTTTCTTT. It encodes CASSLVERAEAFF.

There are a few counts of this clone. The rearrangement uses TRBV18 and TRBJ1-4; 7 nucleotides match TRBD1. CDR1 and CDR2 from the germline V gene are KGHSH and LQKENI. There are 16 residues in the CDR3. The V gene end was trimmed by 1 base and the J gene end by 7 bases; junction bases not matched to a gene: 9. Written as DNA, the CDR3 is TGTGCCAGCTCACCACTTACACAGGGGATGGGTGAAAAACTGTTTTTT. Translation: CASSPLTQGMGEKLFF.

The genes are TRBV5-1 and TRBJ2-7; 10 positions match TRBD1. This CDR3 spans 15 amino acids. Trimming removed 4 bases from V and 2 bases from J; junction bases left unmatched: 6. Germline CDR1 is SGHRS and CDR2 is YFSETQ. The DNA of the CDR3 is TGCGCCAGCAGCAGCGGGACAGGGGACACCTACGAGCAGTACTTC. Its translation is CASSSGTGDTYEQYF.

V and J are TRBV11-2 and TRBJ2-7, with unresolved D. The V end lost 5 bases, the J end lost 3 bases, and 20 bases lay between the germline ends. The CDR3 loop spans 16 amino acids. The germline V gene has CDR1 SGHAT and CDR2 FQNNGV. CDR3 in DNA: TGTGCCAGCAGCCCCCAGGATGCCTCAGGTAGCTACGAGCAGTACTTC. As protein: CASSPQDASGSYEQYF.

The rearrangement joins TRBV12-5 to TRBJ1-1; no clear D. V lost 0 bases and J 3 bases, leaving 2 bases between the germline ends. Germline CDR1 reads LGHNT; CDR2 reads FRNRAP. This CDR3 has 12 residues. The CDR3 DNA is TGTGCTAGTGGTTTGGTTGACACTGAAGCTTTCTTT. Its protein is CASGLVDTEAFF.

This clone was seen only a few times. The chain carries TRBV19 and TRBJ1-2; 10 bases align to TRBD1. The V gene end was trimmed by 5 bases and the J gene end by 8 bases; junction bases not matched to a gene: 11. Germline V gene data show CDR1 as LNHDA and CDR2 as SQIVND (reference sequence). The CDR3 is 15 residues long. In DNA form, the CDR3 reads TGTGCCAGTAGTCTTGAGACAGGGGGCGTAGGCGGCTACACCTTC. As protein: CASSLETGGVGGYTF.

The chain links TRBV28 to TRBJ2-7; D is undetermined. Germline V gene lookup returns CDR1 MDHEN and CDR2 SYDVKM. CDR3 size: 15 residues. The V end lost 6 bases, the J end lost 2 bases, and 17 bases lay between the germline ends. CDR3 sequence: CASSSIQNRAYEQYF. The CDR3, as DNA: TGTGCCAGCAGCTCGATCCAGAACCGAGCCTACGAGCAGTACTTC.

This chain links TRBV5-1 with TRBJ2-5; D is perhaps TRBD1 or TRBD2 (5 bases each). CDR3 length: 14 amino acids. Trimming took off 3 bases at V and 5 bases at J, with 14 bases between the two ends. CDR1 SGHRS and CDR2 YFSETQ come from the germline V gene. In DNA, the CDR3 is TGCGCCAGCAGCTCGGGACGCGGGTTTGAGACCCAGTACTTC. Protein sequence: CASSSGRGFETQYF.

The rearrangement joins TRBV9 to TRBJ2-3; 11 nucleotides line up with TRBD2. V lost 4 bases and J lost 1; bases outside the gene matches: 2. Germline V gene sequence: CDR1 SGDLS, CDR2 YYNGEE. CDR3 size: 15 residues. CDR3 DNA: TGTGCCAGCAGCTTTAGCGGGGGGGGCACAGATACGCAGTATTTT. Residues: CASSFSGGGTDTQYF.

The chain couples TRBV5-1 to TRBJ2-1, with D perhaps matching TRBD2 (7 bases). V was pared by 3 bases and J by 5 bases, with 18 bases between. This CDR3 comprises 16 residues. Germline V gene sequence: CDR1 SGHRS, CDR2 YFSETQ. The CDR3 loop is CASSWGWTGGDNEQFF. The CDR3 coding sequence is TGCGCCAGCAGCTGGGGCTGGACGGGGGGCGACAATGAGCAGTTCTTC.

The CDR3 is CAINGGKDEKLFF. In DNA, the CDR3 is TGTGCCATCAATGGGGGGAAGGATGAAAAACTGTTTTTT. The chain employs TRBV10-3 and TRBJ1-4; D perhaps matches TRBD1 (5 bases). The CDR3 sequence is 13 residues long. From germline, CDR1 is ENHRY and CDR2 SYGVKD. V was trimmed by 7 bases and J by 6 bases, leaving 12 bases between them.